This T cell receptor (beta chain) was sequenced in a study of blood T cell repertoires in COVID-19. Study context: Both acute and convalescent COVID-19 samples were obtained from the United States, Italy and Spain. T cells, B-cell-depleted T cells, or PBMCs provided the cDNA or gDNA that served as material.

Ten or more counts support this clone. Germline lookup yields CDR1 SGDLS and CDR2 YYNGEE. The length of the CDR3 is 14 residues. The V and J ends lost 4 bases and 4 bases respectively, with 15 bases between them. In the original workflow: The assay estimated nucleated cells by amplifying reference gene primers. Profiled with immunoSEQ multiplex PCR; TCRdb holds only in-frame clones, not every one. Clone size and V and J calls were adopted from that table, with D and trimming inferred from the DNA. Counted here are some 180,000 clones, 76% occurring once; the ten biggest clones make up roughly 8.8%. This rearrangement joins TRBV9 to TRBJ2-7, with D possibly TRBD1 on 5 matching bases. The source of this sequence is a woman aged 45-60 years with active or convalescent COVID-19. Sequenced: peripheral blood. Here the CDR3 reads CASSPRFRDYEQYF. The CDR3 region has the DNA TGTGCCAGCAGCCCCCGGTTCAGGGATTACGAGCAGTACTTC.